A single sample is the source of the 29 T cell receptor beta chains below, sequenced in a study of blood T cell repertoires in COVID-19 (dated by TCRdb to the early 2020s). Library generation was performed with the immunoSEQ multiplex PCR assay. TCRdb re-hosts the immuneACCESS table, in-frame sequences only. Its copies lack some clones; in the studies checked, an unresolved V gene accounts for under half of them, and the cause for the rest is not known. The sample includes 95,000 to 150,000 clones, with roughly 69% observed a single time. Roughly 2% of the sample comes from the top ten. Sequenced material: peripheral blood. These receptors all stem from a woman between 70 and 85 years old with acute or convalescent COVID-19.

V and J are TRBV29-1 and TRBJ2-7, with 9 bases that match TRBD1. Germline-derived CDR1 and CDR2 are SQVTM and ANQGSEA. The CDR3 length is 14 residues. V trimming: 5 bases; J trimming: 5 bases; junction bases outside the gene matches: 10. The CDR3 nucleotides are TGCAGCGTTTCGGACAGGGGAGGAGGAAACGAGCAGTACTTC. This encodes CSVSDRGGGNEQYF.

The rearrangement uses TRBV5-4 and TRBJ2-1, with a weak D call TRBD2 (6 bases). CDR1 SGHNT and CDR2 YYREEE come from the germline V gene (reference sequence). Trimming cost V 0 bases and J 3 bases, with 10 bases left between them. This CDR3 region has 15 residues. The CDR3 region is CASSLAAGIYNEQFF. Here the CDR3 DNA reads TGTGCCAGCAGCTTGGCGGCGGGGATCTACAATGAGCAGTTCTTC.

The V gene is TRBV3-1 (or the pseudogene TRBV3-2), the J gene TRBJ1-1; 8 bases match TRBD1. CDR1 is LGHDT, CDR2 YNNKEL, per germline (reference sequence). With 3 bases clipped from V and 4 bases from J, the junction kept 4 bases outside the gene matches. The CDR3 contains 14 residues. The CDR3 DNA sequence: TGTGCCAGCAGCCAGCGGGACAGGCGCACTGAAGCTTTCTTT. Amino acid sequence: CASSQRDRRTEAFF.

The gene calls are TRBV7-3 and TRBJ2-1; D uncertain. V lost 0 bases and J 8 bases, leaving 17 bases between the germline ends. Germline CDR1 and CDR2: SGHTA and FQGTGA. This CDR3 region has 16 residues. CDR3 coding DNA: TGTGCCAGCAGCTTAACCCTGAATTCTAGGCCCCATGAGCAGTTCTTC. Its protein product is CASSLTLNSRPHEQFF.

This clone was observed once. This CDR3 is CASSLIQGRKYSSGANVLTF. In DNA, the CDR3 is TGTGCCAGCAGCTTAATCCAGGGTAGGAAGTATAGCTCTGGGGCCAACGTCCTGACTTTC. The chain combines TRBV7-3 with TRBJ2-6, with D maybe TRBD1 (5 bases). The CDR3 runs to 20 residues. Germline assignment: CDR1 SGHTA and CDR2 FQGTGA. V was pared by 1 base and J by 0 bases, with 19 bases between.

The gene calls are TRBV28 and TRBJ1-6; TRBD1 matches at 11 bases. Germline assignment: CDR1 MDHEN and CDR2 SYDVKM. J gave up 9 bases and V 6 bases, and 10 bases lay outside the gene matches. This CDR3 region has 16 residues. Here the CDR3 reads CASRSPSGTGGSPLHF. The CDR3 DNA sequence: TGTGCCAGCAGGAGCCCCTCCGGGACAGGGGGTTCACCCCTCCACTTT.

CDR3 nucleotides: TGTGCCAGTAGTCCTTCTCTCTACCAATGGCGGTCAGATACGCAGTATTTT. This encodes CASSPSLYQWRSDTQYF. V and J are TRBV19 and TRBJ2-3; D gene unclear. The V gene's germline CDR1 is LNHDA and CDR2 SQIVND (reference sequence). CDR3 length equals 17 residues. Trimming pared 5 bases from V and 4 bases from J, leaving 22 bases between. Using reference TRBV19 and TRBJ2-3 for the parts outside the CDR3, the full variable domain is DGGITQSPKYLFRKEGQNVTLSCEQNLNHDAMYWYRQDPGQGLRLIYYSQIVNDFQKGDIAEGYSVSREKKESFPLTVTSAQKNPTAFYLCASSPSLYQWRSDTQYFGPGTRLTVL.

This clone has just a few counts. This chain joins TRBV6-2 or TRBV6-3 and TRBJ2-3; no clear D gene. The CDR3 covers 11 residues. The V end was cut by 3 bases, the J end by 5 bases, with 3 bases between. The germline V gene encodes CDR1 MNHEY and CDR2 SVGEGT. This CDR3 is CASSYLDTQYF. The CDR3 DNA reads TGTGCCAGCAGTTATCTAGATACGCAGTATTTT.

As regards this clone: Compared with germline, one end of the junction differs, possibly owing to a read error. The chain carries TRBV7-8 and TRBJ2-3, with D maybe TRBD2 (5 bases). CDR1 is SGHVS and CDR2 is FQNEAQ in the germline V gene. The CDR3 spans 16 residues. CDR3 sequence: CASSVARLAGTDTQYF. In DNA form, the CDR3 reads TGTGCCAGCAGCGTAGCAAGGCTAGCTGGCACAGATACGCAGTATTTT. Full variable domain (outside the CDR3, taken from reference TRBV7-8 and TRBJ2-3): GAGVSQSPRYKVAKRGQDVALRCDPISGHVSLFWYQQALGQGPEFLTYFQNEAQLDKSGLPSDRFFAERPEGSVSTLKIQRTQQEDSAVYLCASSVARLAGTDTQYFGPGTRLTVL.

The chain links TRBV30 to TRBJ2-2, with 7 bases aligning to TRBD1. V gave up 2 bases and J gave up 9 bases; unmatched junction bases: 9. The CDR3 is made up of 14 amino acids. Germline V lookup: CDR1 GTSNPN, CDR2 SVGIG (reference sequence). The DNA of the CDR3 is TGTGCCTGGAGTTACAGGGGTAGTAGACGGGAGCTGTTTTTT. It yields the protein CAWSYRGSRRELFF.

This chain uses TRBV9 with TRBJ1-2, with TRBD1 matching over 10 bases. Germline V gene sequence: CDR1 SGDLS, CDR2 YYNGEE. With 2 bases clipped from V and 6 bases from J, the junction kept 7 bases outside the gene matches. This CDR3 is 15 amino acids long. DNA for the CDR3: TGTGCCAGCAGCGTTTCTCGACAGGGGGCGGATGGCTACACCTTC. It is translated as CASSVSRQGADGYTF.

This chain links TRBV5-1 with TRBJ2-3, with 11 positions matching TRBD2. The CDR3 runs 14 residues. The junction had 3 bases not matched to a gene; V was cut back by 4 bases and J by 5 bases. Germline CDR1 SGHRS, CDR2 YFSETQ. CDR3 DNA: TGCGCCAGCAGCCCCGGACTAGCGGGAGATACGCAGTATTTT. Its translation: CASSPGLAGDTQYF.

This clone came up a few times. The CDR3 reads CASSSIGGQETQYF. DNA for the CDR3: TGTGCCAGCAGCTCAATAGGGGGCCAAGAGACCCAGTACTTC. The J gene is TRBJ2-5, the V gene TRBV5-5, with D perhaps TRBD1 (6 bases). V was shortened by 3 bases and J by 1 base, with 10 bases between the two germline ends. Germline assignment: CDR1 SGHKS and CDR2 YYEKEE (reference sequence). The CDR3 loop spans 14 amino acids.

The chain couples TRBV10-1 to TRBJ2-2, with 7 bases identical to TRBD1. This CDR3 is 14 amino acids long. Trimming took 6 bases from V and 3 from J; bases not matched to a gene: 4. Germline CDR1 WNHNN, CDR2 SYGVQD (reference sequence). The CDR3 sequence is CASRDRLDTGELFF. CDR3 nucleotide sequence: TGCGCCAGCAGGGACAGGTTAGACACCGGGGAGCTGTTTTTT.

The chain recombines TRBV3-1 (or the pseudogene TRBV3-2) with TRBJ1-1; D not resolved. Trimming took off 6 bases at V and 0 bases at J, with 17 bases between the two ends. The CDR3 length is 16 residues. CDR1 is LGHDT, CDR2 YNNKEL, per germline (reference sequence). CDR3 bases: TGTGCCAGCAGGCTAGGTCACGACGGCATGAACACTGAAGCTTTCTTT. This sequence encodes CASRLGHDGMNTEAFF.

This sequence joins TRBV19 and TRBJ2-7, with 7 bases identical to TRBD1. CDR3 length equals 14 residues. V gave up 11 bases and J gave up 2 bases; unmatched junction bases: 12. Germline V gives CDR1 LNHDA, CDR2 SQIVND (reference sequence). CDR3 in DNA: TGTGCCGTATCGAGGGGGCCAAAAACCTACGAGCAGTACTTC. This codes for CAVSRGPKTYEQYF.

The chain uses TRBV7-3 and TRBJ2-2; 11 bases fit TRBD1. This CDR3 has 15 residues. The germline gives CDR1 SGHTA, CDR2 FQGTGA. Trimming took 6 bases from V and 5 from J; bases not matched to a gene: 5. The CDR3 nucleotides read TGTGCCAGCAGATCCGGGACAGGGGGAACCGGGGAGCTGTTTTTT. This translates into CASRSGTGGTGELFF.

This chain uses TRBV5-1 with TRBJ2-5; no clear D gene. The germline CDR1 and CDR2 sequences are SGHRS and YFSETQ. This CDR3 spans 14 amino acids. Trimming removed 4 bases at V and 2 bases at J, with 12 bases between. The CDR3 sequence is CASSPSGLQETQYF. CDR3 DNA: TGCGCCAGCAGCCCGTCGGGTCTACAAGAGACCCAGTACTTC.

This chain links TRBV6-5 with TRBJ1-1, with 7 nucleotides matching TRBD1. CDR1 and CDR2 from the germline V gene are MNHEY and SVGAGI. J gave up 6 bases and V 7 bases, and 8 bases lay outside the gene matches. The CDR3 is 13 amino acids. The CDR3 bases are TGTGCCAGCATCCCGACAGGGTCATCTGAAGCTTTCTTT. It yields the protein CASIPTGSSEAFF.

This chain uses TRBV19 with TRBJ1-2, with no clear D. This CDR3 has 13 amino acids. The germline V gene has CDR1 LNHDA and CDR2 SQIVND (reference sequence). V gave up 6 bases and J gave up 9 bases, with 17 bases separating them. Here the CDR3 reads CASSNPAFNRYTF. CDR3 in DNA: TGTGCCAGTAGCAACCCCGCGTTCAATCGCTACACCTTC.

The gene calls are TRBV28 and TRBJ1-1; D gene uncertain. Germline lookup yields CDR1 MDHEN and CDR2 SYDVKM. CDR3 size: 16 residues. Trimming stripped 5 bases from V and 1 base from J, with 17 bases between. The CDR3 region is CASSPAEMTGNTEAFF. The DNA for the CDR3 is TGTGCCAGCAGTCCGGCCGAAATGACGGGGAACACTGAAGCTTTCTTT.

V and J are TRBV4-2 and TRBJ2-4; D call uncertain. Trimming pared 0 bases from V and 3 bases from J, leaving 18 bases between. The CDR3 totals 18 residues. From germline, CDR1 is LGHNA and CDR2 YNFKEQ. The CDR3 DNA is TGTGCCAGCAGCCAAGAACCCCTCGTCATCGCCGGCAAAAACATTCAGTACTTC. It specifies CASSQEPLVIAGKNIQYF.

A few counts support this clone. The rearrangement links TRBV6-1 to TRBJ1-2, with TRBD1 as a possible D gene (5 bases). Trimming took 0 bases from V and 5 from J, leaving 10 bases between them. Germline V lookup: CDR1 MNHNS, CDR2 SASEGT. This CDR3 region has 14 residues. CDR3 region: CASSEAWGRYGYTF. The CDR3 region has the DNA TGTGCCAGCAGTGAAGCGTGGGGGAGGTATGGCTACACCTTC.

V usage is TRBV30 and J usage is TRBJ1-2; possibly TRBD1 for D (6 bases). With 2 bases removed from V and 3 bases from J, the gap between germline ends came to 10 bases. The germline V gene encodes CDR1 GTSNPN and CDR2 SVGIG (reference sequence). CDR3 length: 13 residues. CDR3 sequence reads: CAWSQTGDYGYTF. The DNA for the CDR3 is TGTGCCTGGAGTCAGACAGGAGACTATGGCTACACCTTC.

This clone was counted only a few times. The genes are TRBV2 and TRBJ1-1, with 9 bases aligning to TRBD1. V lost 5 bases to trimming and J lost 5 bases; unmatched junction nucleotides: 6. The length of the CDR3 is 14 residues. Germline values: CDR1 SNHLY, CDR2 FYNNEI. The CDR3 reads CASSRGQGGTEAFF. The CDR3 nucleotides read TGTGCCAGCAGTAGGGGACAGGGAGGTACTGAAGCTTTCTTT.

The genes are TRBV7-6 and TRBJ2-3; weak D call: TRBD1 (6 bases). This CDR3 is 14 amino acids long. Germline CDR1 SGHVS, CDR2 FNYEAQ. Trimming left V 1 base short and J 6 bases short, with 11 bases between. The CDR3, as DNA: TGTGCCAGCAGCTTAGGGTACAGGGAGGATACGCAGTATTTT. Protein: CASSLGYREDTQYF.

The J gene is TRBJ2-1, the V gene TRBV5-6; 7 bases line up with TRBD1. CDR1 and CDR2 from the germline V gene are SGHDT and YYEEEE. The CDR3 runs to 17 residues. J lost 9 bases, V lost 4 bases, and 19 bases had no gene match. DNA of the CDR3: TGTGCCAGCAGCCCAAGTGTGGGCAGGGGGAAGTCGGGTGAGCAGTTCTTC. Protein product: CASSPSVGRGKSGEQFF.

CDR3 sequence reads: CASMVPAGGLGNEQFF. The CDR3 bases are TGTGCCAGCATGGTCCCAGCGGGAGGGTTGGGCAATGAGCAGTTCTTC. V usage is TRBV2 and J usage is TRBJ2-1, with 10 bases identical to TRBD2. The CDR3 is 16 amino acids. Germline V CDR1 and CDR2: SNHLY, FYNNEI. With 7 bases clipped from V and 6 bases from J, the junction kept 12 bases outside the gene matches.

The chain joins TRBV20-1 to TRBJ1-1; D gene unclear. CDR1 is DFQATT, CDR2 SNEGSKA, per germline (reference sequence). This CDR3 has 11 amino acids. V dropped 4 bases and J dropped 3 bases, with 6 bases sitting between them. CDR3 region: CSAIHYTEAFF. The CDR3 DNA sequence: TGCAGTGCTATTCATTACACTGAAGCTTTCTTT.